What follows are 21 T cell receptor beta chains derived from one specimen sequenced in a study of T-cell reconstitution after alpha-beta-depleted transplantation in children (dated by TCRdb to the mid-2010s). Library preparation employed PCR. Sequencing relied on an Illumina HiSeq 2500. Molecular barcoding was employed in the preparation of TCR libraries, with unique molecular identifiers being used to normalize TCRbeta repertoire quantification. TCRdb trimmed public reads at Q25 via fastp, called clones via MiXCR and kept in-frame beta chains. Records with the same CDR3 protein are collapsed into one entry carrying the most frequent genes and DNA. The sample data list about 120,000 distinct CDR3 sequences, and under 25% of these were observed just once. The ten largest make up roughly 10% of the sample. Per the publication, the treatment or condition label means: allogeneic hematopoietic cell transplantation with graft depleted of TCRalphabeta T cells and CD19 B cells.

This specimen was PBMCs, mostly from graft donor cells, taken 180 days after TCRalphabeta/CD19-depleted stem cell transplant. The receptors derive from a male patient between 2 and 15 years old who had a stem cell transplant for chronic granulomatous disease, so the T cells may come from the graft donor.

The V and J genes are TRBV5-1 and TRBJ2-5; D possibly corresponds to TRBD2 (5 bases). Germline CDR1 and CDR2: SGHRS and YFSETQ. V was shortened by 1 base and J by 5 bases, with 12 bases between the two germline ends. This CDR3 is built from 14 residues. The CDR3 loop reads CASSLKNGEETQYF. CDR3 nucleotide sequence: TGCGCCAGCAGCTTGAAAAATGGGGAGGAGACCCAGTACTTC.

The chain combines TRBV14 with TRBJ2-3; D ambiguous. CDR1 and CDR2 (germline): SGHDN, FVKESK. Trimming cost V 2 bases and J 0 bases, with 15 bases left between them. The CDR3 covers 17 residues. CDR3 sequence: CASSQSPSGLSTDTQYF. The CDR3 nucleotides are TGTGCCAGCAGCCAATCTCCGTCCGGCCTTAGCACAGATACGCAGTATTTT.

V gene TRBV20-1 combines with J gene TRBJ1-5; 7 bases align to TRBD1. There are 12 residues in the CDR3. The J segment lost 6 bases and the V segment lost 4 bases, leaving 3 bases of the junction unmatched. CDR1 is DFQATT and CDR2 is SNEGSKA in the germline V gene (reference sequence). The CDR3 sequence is CSAIQGSQPQHF. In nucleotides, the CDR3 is TGCAGTGCTATACAGGGGAGTCAGCCCCAGCATTTT.

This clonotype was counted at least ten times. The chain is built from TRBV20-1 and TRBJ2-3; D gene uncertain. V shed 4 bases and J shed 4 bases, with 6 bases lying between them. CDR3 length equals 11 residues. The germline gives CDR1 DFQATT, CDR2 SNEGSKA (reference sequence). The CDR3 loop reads CSATLPDTQYF. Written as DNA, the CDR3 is TGCAGTGCTACCCTTCCAGATACGCAGTATTTT.

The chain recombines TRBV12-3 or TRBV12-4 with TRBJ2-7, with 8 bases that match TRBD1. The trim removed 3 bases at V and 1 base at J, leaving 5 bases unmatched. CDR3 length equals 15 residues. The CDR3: CASSFGQGASYEQYF. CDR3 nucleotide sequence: TGTGCCAGCAGTTTCGGCCAGGGGGCTTCCTACGAGCAGTACTTC.

The CDR3 DNA sequence: TGTGCCAGCAGTTTGGGTTTCGGGGGGGGGAGGACCGATACGCAGTATTTT. This sequence encodes CASSLGFGGGRTDTQYF. This chain connects TRBV12-3 or TRBV12-4 to TRBJ2-3; TRBD2 aligns across 8 bases. The junction had 14 bases not matched to a gene; V was cut back by 3 bases and J by 6 bases. The length of the CDR3 is 17 residues.

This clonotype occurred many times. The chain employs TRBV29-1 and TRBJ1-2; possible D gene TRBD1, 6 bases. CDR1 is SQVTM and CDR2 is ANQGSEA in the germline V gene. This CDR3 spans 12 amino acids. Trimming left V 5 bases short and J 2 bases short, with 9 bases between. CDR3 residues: CSVRGGNYGYTF. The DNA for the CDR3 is TGCAGCGTTAGGGGGGGGAACTATGGCTACACCTTC.

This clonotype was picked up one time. The CDR3 is CASSLFARETQYF. In nucleotides, the CDR3 is TGTGCCAGCAGTTTATTTGCCAGGGAGACCCAGTACTTC. The rearrangement links TRBV12-3 or TRBV12-4 to TRBJ2-5; no clear D. This CDR3 comprises 13 residues. V dropped 2 bases and J dropped 5 bases, with 9 bases sitting between them.

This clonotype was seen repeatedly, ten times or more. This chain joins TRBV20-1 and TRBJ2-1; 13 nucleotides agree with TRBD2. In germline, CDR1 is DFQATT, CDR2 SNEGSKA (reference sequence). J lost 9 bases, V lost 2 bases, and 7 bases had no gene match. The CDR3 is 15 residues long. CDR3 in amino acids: CSARPTSGGAVEQFF. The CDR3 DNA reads TGCAGTGCTAGACCCACTAGCGGGGGGGCCGTTGAGCAGTTCTTC.

The chain's CDR3 is CASSLGTSNEQFF. The CDR3 coding sequence is TGTGCCAGCTCCCTCGGGACTAGCAATGAGCAGTTCTTC. J is TRBJ2-1 and V is TRBV18; 8 positions agree with TRBD2. V shed 6 bases, J shed 6 bases, and the junction held 4 bases outside the gene matches. The CDR3 has 13 amino acids. CDR1 is KGHSH, CDR2 LQKENI, per germline.

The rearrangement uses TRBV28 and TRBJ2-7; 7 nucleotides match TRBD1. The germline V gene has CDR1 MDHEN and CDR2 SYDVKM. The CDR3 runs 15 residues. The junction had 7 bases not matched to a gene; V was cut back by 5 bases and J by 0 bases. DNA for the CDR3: TGTGCCAGCAGTCCCAGGGGGTTTAGCTCCTACGAGCAGTACTTC. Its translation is CASSPRGFSSYEQYF.

As DNA, the CDR3 is TGTGCCAGCAGGCCCTGGGACAGGGTGACTGAAGCTTTCTTT. Residues: CASRPWDRVTEAFF. The chain joins TRBV27 to TRBJ1-1, with TRBD1 matching over 9 bases. CDR1 and CDR2 (germline): MNHEY, SMNVEV (reference sequence). The CDR3 runs 14 residues. The ends lost 6 bases at V and 5 bases at J; junction bases unmatched: 7.

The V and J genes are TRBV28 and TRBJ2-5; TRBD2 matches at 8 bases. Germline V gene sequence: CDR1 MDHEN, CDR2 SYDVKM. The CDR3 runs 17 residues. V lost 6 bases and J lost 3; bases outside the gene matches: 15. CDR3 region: CASSSRTLAGLKETQYF. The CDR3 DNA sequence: TGTGCCAGCAGCTCCAGAACTTTAGCGGGGCTGAAAGAGACCCAGTACTTC.

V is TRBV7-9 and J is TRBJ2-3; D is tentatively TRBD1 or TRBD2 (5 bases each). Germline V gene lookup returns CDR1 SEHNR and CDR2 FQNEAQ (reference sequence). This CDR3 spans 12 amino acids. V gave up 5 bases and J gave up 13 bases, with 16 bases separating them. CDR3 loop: CASSLRPGQEYF. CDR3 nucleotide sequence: TGTGCCAGCAGCCTGCGACCGGGGCAAGAGTATTTT.

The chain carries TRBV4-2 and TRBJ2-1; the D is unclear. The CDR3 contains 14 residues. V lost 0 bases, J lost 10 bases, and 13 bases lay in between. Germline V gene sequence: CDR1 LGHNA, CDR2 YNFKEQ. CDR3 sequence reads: CASSQDPAVAEQFF. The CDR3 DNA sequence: TGTGCCAGCAGCCAAGATCCCGCCGTAGCCGAGCAGTTCTTC.

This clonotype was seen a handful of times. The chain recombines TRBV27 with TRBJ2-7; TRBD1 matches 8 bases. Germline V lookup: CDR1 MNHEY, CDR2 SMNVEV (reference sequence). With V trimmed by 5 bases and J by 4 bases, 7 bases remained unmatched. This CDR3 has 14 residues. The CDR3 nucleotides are TGTGCCAGCAGTACGAACAGGGGGAATTACGAGCAGTACTTC. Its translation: CASSTNRGNYEQYF.

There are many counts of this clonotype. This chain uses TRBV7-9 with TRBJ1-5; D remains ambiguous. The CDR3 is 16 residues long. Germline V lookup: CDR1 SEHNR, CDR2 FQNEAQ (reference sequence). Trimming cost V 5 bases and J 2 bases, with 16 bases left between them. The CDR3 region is CASSPNQNGGNQPQHF. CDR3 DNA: TGTGCCAGCAGCCCCAACCAGAACGGGGGCAATCAGCCCCAGCATTTT.

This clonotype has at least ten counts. CDR3 sequence: CASSHGTANEQFF. DNA of the CDR3: TGCGCCAGCAGCCATGGGACAGCTAATGAGCAGTTCTTC. The V gene is TRBV5-1, the J gene TRBJ2-1; 7 bases are a match to TRBD1. This CDR3 has 13 residues. J was trimmed by 7 bases and V by 4 bases; bases with no gene match: 5. The germline gives CDR1 SGHRS, CDR2 YFSETQ. Supplemented by reference TRBV5-1 and TRBJ2-1, the full variable domain reads KAGVTQTPRYLIKTRGQQVTLSCSPISGHRSVSWYQQTPGQGLQFLFEYFSETQRNKGNFPGRFSGRQFSNSRSEMNVSTLELGDSALYLCASSHGTANEQFFGPGTRLTVL.

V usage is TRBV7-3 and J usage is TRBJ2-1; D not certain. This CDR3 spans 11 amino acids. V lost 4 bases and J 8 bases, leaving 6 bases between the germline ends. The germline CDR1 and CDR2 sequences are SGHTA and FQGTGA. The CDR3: CASSSLDEQFF. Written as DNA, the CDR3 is TGTGCCAGCAGCTCGTTGGATGAGCAGTTCTTC. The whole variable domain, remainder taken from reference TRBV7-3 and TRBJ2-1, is GAGVSQTPSNKVTEKGKYVELRCDPISGHTALYWYRQSLGQGPEFLIYFQGTGAADDSGLPNDRFFAVRPEGSVSTLKIQRTERGDSAVYLCASSSLDEQFFGPGTRLTVL.

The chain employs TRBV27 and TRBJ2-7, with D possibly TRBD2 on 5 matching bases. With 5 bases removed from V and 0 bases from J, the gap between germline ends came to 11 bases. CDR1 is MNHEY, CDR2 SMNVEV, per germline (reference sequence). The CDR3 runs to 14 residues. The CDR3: CASSVRGYSYEQYF. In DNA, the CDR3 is TGTGCCAGCAGTGTTCGGGGATACTCCTACGAGCAGTACTTC.

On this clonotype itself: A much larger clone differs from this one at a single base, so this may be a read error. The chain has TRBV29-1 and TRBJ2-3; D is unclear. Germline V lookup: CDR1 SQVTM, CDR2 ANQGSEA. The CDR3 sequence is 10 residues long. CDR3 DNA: TGCAGCGTTGGTTCAGATCCGCAGTATTTT. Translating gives CSVGSDPQYF.